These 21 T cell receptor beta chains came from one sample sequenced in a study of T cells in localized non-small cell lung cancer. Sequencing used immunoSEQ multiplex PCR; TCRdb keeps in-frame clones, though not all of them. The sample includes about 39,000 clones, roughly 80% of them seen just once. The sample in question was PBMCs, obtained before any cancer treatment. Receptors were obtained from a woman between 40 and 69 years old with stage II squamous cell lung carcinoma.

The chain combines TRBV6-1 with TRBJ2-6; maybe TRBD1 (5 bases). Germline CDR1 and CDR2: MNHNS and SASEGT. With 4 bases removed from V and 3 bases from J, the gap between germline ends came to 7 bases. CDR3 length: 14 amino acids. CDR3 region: CASSVRDGANVLTF. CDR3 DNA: TGTGCCAGCAGTGTCAGGGATGGGGCCAACGTCCTGACTTTC.

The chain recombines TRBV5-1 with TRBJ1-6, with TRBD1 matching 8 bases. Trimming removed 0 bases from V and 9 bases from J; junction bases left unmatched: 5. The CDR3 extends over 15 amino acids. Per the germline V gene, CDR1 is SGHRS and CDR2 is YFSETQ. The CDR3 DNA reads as TGCGCCAGCAGCTTGGCCGGGACAGGTCGTTCACCCCTCCACTTT. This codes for CASSLAGTGRSPLHF.

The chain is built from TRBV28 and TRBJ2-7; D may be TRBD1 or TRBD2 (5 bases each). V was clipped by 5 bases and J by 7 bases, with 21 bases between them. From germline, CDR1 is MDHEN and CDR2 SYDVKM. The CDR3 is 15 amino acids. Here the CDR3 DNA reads TGTGCCAGCAGTGTCCCCGGGGCAGGGCTGTGGGAGCAGTACGTC. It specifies CASSVPGAGLWEQYV.

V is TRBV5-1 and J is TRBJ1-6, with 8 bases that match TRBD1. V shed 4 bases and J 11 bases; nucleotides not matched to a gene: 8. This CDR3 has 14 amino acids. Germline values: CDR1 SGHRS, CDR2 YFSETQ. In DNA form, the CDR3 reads TGCGCCAGCAGCCAGCCCGGACAGGGTACACCCCTCCACTTT. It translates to CASSQPGQGTPLHF. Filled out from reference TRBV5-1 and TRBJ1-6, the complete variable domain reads KAGVTQTPRYLIKTRGQQVTLSCSPISGHRSVSWYQQTPGQGLQFLFEYFSETQRNKGNFPGRFSGRQFSNSRSEMNVSTLELGDSALYLCASSQPGQGTPLHFGNGTRLTVT.

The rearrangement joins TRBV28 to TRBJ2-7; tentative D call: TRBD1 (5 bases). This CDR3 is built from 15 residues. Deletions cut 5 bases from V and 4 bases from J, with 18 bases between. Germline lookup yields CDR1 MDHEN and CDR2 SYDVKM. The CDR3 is CASSMQGKLEYEQYF. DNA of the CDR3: TGTGCCAGCAGTATGCAGGGAAAGCTGGAGTACGAGCAGTACTTC.

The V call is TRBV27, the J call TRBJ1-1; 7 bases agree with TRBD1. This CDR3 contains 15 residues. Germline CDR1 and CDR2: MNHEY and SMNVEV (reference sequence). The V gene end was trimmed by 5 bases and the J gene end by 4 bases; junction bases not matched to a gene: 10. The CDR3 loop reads CASSRDRASGTEAFF. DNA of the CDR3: TGTGCCAGCAGTAGAGACAGGGCCTCGGGCACTGAAGCTTTCTTT.

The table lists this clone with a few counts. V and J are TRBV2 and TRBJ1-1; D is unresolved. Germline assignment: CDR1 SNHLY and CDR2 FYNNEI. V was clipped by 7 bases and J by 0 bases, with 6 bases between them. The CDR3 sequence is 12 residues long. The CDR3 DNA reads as TGTGCCAGCATACAGATGAACACTGAAGCTTTCTTT. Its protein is CASIQMNTEAFF.

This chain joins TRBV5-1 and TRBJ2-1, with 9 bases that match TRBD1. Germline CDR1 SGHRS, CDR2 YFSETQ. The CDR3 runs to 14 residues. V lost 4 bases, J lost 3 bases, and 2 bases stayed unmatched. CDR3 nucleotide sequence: TGCGCCAGCAGCCTGACAGGGGGCTACAATGAGCAGTTCTTC. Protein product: CASSLTGGYNEQFF.

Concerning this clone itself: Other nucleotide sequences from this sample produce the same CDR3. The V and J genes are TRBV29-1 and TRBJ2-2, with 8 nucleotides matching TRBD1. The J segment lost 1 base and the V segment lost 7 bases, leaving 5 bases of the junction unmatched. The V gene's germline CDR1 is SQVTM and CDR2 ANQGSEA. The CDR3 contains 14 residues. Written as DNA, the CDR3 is TGCAGCGCCCTGACAGGGGTGAACACCGGGGAGCTGTTTTTT. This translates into CSALTGVNTGELFF.

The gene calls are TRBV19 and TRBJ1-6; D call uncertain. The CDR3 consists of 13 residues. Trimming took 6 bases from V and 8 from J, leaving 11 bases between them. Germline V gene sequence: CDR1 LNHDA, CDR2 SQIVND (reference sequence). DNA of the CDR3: TGTGCCAGTAGGCCAACACGGGATTCACCCCTCCACTTT. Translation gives CASRPTRDSPLHF.

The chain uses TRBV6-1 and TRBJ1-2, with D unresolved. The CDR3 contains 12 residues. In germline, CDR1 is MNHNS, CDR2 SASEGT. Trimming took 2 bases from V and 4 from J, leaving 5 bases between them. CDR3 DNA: TGTGCCAGCAGTGAACAGGCCTATGGCTACACCTTC. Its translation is CASSEQAYGYTF.

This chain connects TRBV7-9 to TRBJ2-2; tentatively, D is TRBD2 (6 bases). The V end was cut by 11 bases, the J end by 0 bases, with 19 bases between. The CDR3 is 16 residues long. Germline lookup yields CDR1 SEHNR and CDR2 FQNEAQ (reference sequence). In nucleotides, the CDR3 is TGTGCCTTGTCCCCCCGGGCGGGAACGAACACCGGGGAGCTGTTTTTT. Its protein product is CALSPRAGTNTGELFF.

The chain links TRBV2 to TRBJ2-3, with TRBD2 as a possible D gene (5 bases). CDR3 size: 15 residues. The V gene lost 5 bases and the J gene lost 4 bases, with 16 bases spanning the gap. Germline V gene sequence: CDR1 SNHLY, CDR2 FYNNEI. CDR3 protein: CASSQQRESADTQYF. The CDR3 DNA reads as TGTGCCAGCAGTCAACAAAGGGAGTCCGCAGATACGCAGTATTTT.

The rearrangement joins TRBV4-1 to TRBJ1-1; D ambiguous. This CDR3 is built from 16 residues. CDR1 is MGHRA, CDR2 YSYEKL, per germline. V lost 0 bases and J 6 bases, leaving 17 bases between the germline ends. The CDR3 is CASSQEVNRQPAEAFF. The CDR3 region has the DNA TGCGCCAGCAGCCAAGAAGTAAATCGGCAGCCAGCTGAAGCTTTCTTT.

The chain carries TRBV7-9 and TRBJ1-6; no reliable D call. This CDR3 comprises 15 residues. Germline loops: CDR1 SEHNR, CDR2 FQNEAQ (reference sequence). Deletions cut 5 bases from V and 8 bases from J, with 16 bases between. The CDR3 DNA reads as TGTGCCAGCAGCGGCGCGGGTGAAGGCGATTCACCCCTCCACTTT. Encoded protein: CASSGAGEGDSPLHF.

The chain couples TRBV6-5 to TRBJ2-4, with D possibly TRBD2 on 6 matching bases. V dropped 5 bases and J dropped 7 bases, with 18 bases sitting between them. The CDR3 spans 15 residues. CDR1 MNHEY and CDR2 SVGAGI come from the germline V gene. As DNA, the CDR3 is TGTGCCAGCAGTGGGCGAGGAGGTGGGGGGAACATTCAGTACTTC. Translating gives CASSGRGGGGNIQYF.

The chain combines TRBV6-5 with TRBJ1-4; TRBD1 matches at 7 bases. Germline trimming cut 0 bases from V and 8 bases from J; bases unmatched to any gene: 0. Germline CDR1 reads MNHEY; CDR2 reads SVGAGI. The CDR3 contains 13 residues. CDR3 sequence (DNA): TGTGCCAGCAGTTACTCCAGGGGGGAAAAACTGTTTTTT. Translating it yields CASSYSRGEKLFF.

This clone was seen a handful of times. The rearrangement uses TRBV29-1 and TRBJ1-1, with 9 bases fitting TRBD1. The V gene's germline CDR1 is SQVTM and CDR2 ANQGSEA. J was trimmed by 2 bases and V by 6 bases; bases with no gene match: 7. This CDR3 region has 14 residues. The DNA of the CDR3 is TGCAGCGTCGGGAGGGACAGGGCTAACACTGAAGCTTTCTTT. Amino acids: CSVGRDRANTEAFF.

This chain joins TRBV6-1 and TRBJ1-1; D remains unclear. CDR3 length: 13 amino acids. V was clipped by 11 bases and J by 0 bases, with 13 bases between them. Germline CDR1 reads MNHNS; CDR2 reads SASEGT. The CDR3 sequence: CAGSEHLNTEAFF. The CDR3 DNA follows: TGTGCCGGGTCCGAGCATCTGAACACTGAAGCTTTCTTT.

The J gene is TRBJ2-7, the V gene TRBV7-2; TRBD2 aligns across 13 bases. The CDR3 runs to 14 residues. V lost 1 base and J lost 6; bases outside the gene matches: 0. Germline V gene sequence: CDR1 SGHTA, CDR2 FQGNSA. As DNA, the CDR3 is TGTGCCAGCAGCTTAGGGACTAGCGGGGGCGAGCAGTACTTC. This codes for CASSLGTSGGEQYF.

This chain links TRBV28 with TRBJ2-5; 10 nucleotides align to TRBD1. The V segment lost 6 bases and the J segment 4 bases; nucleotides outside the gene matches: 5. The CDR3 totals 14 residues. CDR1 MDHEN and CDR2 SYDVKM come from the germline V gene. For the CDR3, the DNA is TGTGCCAGCAGCCCTCGACAGGGGGCAGAGACCCAGTACTTC. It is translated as CASSPRQGAETQYF.